The 6 T cell receptor beta chains listed next were all sequenced from one sample in a study of T cell repertoires in cytomegalovirus infection. From the reads, TCRdb called clonotypes with MiXCR, one entry per CDR3 protein. The top ten hold under 3.5% of the sample, which has 150,000 to 200,000 distinct CDR3 sequences, 15% to 20% seen once. Sample: PBMCs. These receptors all come from a human donor in good health (CMV status not recorded). Some clones in this sample may be carry-over from other donors' samples.

Only a few counts were recorded for this clonotype. V usage is TRBV7-2 and J usage is TRBJ2-7, with D perhaps TRBD2 (6 bases). The CDR3 consists of 15 residues. V was shortened by 1 base and J by 1 base, with 11 bases between the two germline ends. CDR1 and CDR2 (germline): SGHTA, FQGNSA. The CDR3 DNA sequence: TGTGCCAGCAGCTTAGTAAGGGGAGGTTCCTACGAGCAGTACTTC. As protein: CASSLVRGGSYEQYF.

This clonotype was counted many times. This chain uses TRBV7-2 with TRBJ2-4; D gene uncertain. V gave up 5 bases and J gave up 1 base, with 6 bases separating them. The CDR3 runs to 13 residues. From germline, CDR1 is SGHTA and CDR2 FQGNSA. The CDR3 loop reads CASSPRAKNIQYF. The CDR3 coding sequence is TGTGCCAGCAGCCCGCGCGCCAAAAACATTCAGTACTTC.

This clonotype was observed a handful of times. The chain has TRBV11-2 and TRBJ2-7, with D perhaps assigned TRBD1 or TRBD2 (5 bases each). Trimming removed 5 bases at V and 0 bases at J, with 20 bases between. This CDR3 is 17 amino acids long. Germline V gene data show CDR1 as SGHAT and CDR2 as FQNNGV. The DNA for the CDR3 is TGTGCCAGCAGCCCCAGGGTCGTAGCGAGAGTCTCCTACGAGCAGTACTTC. Its protein is CASSPRVVARVSYEQYF.

This clonotype was recorded a few times. V is TRBV19 and J is TRBJ1-4, with a possible D match to TRBD1 (6 bases). The germline gives CDR1 LNHDA, CDR2 SQIVND (reference sequence). V lost 4 bases and J 5 bases, leaving 14 bases between the germline ends. This CDR3 region has 15 residues. The CDR3 DNA follows: TGTGCCAGTAGTAGCGGACAGCGCGGGAATGAAAAACTGTTTTTT. It translates to CASSSGQRGNEKLFF.

This clonotype has ten or more counts. The chain recombines TRBV11-2 with TRBJ1-1, with D possibly matching TRBD1 (6 bases). V was trimmed by 5 bases and J by 1 base, leaving 14 bases between them. The length of the CDR3 is 15 residues. In germline, CDR1 is SGHAT, CDR2 FQNNGV. The CDR3 loop reads CASSITTGANTEAFF. CDR3 DNA: TGTGCCAGCAGCATTACGACAGGCGCGAACACTGAAGCTTTCTTT.

J is TRBJ1-2 and V is TRBV11-3; no firm D call. V dropped 5 bases and J dropped 3 bases, with 13 bases sitting between them. Germline CDR1 and CDR2: SGHNT and YENEEA. The length of the CDR3 is 14 residues. CDR3 residues: CASSPGRLDYGYTF. CDR3 in DNA: TGTGCCAGCAGCCCGGGCCGCCTCGACTATGGCTACACCTTC.